The 3 T cell receptor beta chains given below trace back to one sample, sequenced in a study of long-term antiretroviral therapy in people with HIV. Version v3.0 of the immunoSEQ assay was performed at survey level. Using immunoSEQ multiplex PCR, the repertoire was profiled, and TCRdb retains in-frame clones only, with some absent. The sample lists roughly 39,000 clones; approximately 86% were seen once. The sample consisted of unsorted PBMCs, taken just before starting antiretroviral therapy. All receptors come from a woman in her late teens or twenties with HIV.

In its sample, this clone was seen a few times. This chain uses TRBV4-1 with TRBJ2-7, with D hard to call. The CDR3 spans 14 residues. The germline V gene encodes CDR1 MGHRA and CDR2 YSYEKL. V lost 1 base, J lost 3 bases, and 10 bases lay in between. CDR3 amino acids: CASSQAVTNYEQYF. In DNA, the CDR3 is TGCGCCAGCAGCCAAGCCGTTACTAACTACGAGCAGTACTTC.

The CDR3 DNA reads as TGTGCCAGCAGCTTAGCGCTCTTAGCGGGAGTAATCGGGGAGCTGTTTTTT. It codes for CASSLALLAGVIGELFF. The chain carries TRBV7-2 and TRBJ2-2; 9 bases fit TRBD2. V lost 0 bases and J lost 7; bases outside the gene matches: 9. Germline CDR1 and CDR2: SGHTA and FQGNSA. This CDR3 region has 17 residues.

V gene TRBV29-1 combines with J gene TRBJ2-7, with D unresolved. V was shortened by 7 bases and J by 3 bases, with 16 bases between the two germline ends. This CDR3 region has 13 residues. In germline, CDR1 is SQVTM, CDR2 ANQGSEA. Here the CDR3 DNA reads TGCAGCGCTCAACTCGGACGGAACTACGAGCAGTACTTC. Protein product: CSAQLGRNYEQYF.